The rows below give T cell receptor beta chains drawn from one sample of a study of blood T cell repertoires in COVID-19. Using immunoSEQ multiplex PCR, the repertoire was profiled, and TCRdb retains in-frame clones only, with some absent. The repertoire has some 130,000 clones, around 86% of them found once; the top ten carry almost 8.5%. Specimen: peripheral blood. The source is a woman aged 60-75 years with active or convalescent COVID-19. Both conserved end residues are part of each CDR3. Each record gives: D gene, J gene, V gene, CDR3 protein, CDR3 DNA. D genes are given only for firm matches.

>NA|TRBJ2-2|TRBV5-1
CASSLGGRPNTGELFF
TGCGCCAGCAGCTTGGGGGGGCGTCCGAACACCGGGGAGCTGTTTTTT
>TRBD2|TRBJ2-4|TRBV5-1
CASSPGLAGDDDIQYF
TGCGCCAGCAGCCCTGGACTAGCGGGAGATGATGACATTCAGTACTTC
>TRBD2|TRBJ2-2|TRBV7-8
CASSLARLAGGPWNTGELFF
TGTGCCAGCAGCTTAGCTAGACTAGCGGGAGGCCCTTGGAACACCGGGGAGCTGTTTTTT
>TRBD1|TRBJ1-1|TRBV7-8
CASSLGPTGVINTEAFF
TGTGCCAGCAGCTTAGGGCCAACAGGGGTCATAAACACTGAAGCTTTCTTT
>NA|TRBJ2-1|TRBV3-1/TRBV3-2
CASSQERGESGEQFF
TGTGCCAGCAGCCAAGAGCGGGGAGAATCGGGGGAGCAGTTCTTC
>NA|TRBJ1-4|TRBV12-3/TRBV12-4
CASQAVGLEKLFF
TGTGCCAGCCAGGCCGTGGGACTTGAAAAACTGTTTTTT
>NA|TRBJ1-1|TRBV5-1
CASSLVDTNTEAFF
TGCGCCAGCAGCTTGGTGGACACGAACACTGAAGCTTTCTTT
>NA|TRBJ2-2|TRBV5-1
CASSLGASPTGELFF
TGCGCCAGCAGCCTGGGGGCCAGCCCCACCGGGGAGCTGTTTTTT
>NA|TRBJ2-2|TRBV7-9
CASSLLGHPNTGELFF
TGTGCCAGCAGCTTACTTGGGCACCCGAACACCGGGGAGCTGTTTTTT
>NA|TRBJ1-4|TRBV10-3
CAIGDDGGAREKLFF
TGTGCCATCGGTGACGACGGGGGGGCACGTGAAAAACTGTTTTTT